Presented here are 8 T cell receptor beta chains from one specimen sequenced in a study of cytomegalovirus exposure and HLA in healthy donors. Primers included in the PCR were 60 Vbeta and 13 Jbeta primers. Assay used: immunoSEQ multiplex PCR; TCRdb lists only in-frame clones, some missing. This listing includes under 65,000 clones. Material: PBMCs. The source is a woman in her late teens or twenties in good health and CMV-seronegative.

By frequency, this clone is large. V gene TRBV6-1 combines with J gene TRBJ1-4; TRBD1 aligns across 9 bases. The trim removed 3 bases at V and 5 bases at J, leaving 1 base unmatched. The germline V gene has CDR1 MNHNS and CDR2 SASEGT. The CDR3 is 14 amino acids. The CDR3 bases are TGTGCCAGCAGTGAGGGACAGGGAAATGAAAAACTGTTTTTT. Residues: CASSEGQGNEKLFF.

The rearrangement links TRBV7-6 to TRBJ2-3; D is possibly TRBD2 (5 bases). The V and J ends lost 3 bases and 4 bases respectively, with 5 bases between them. The CDR3 loop spans 12 amino acids. The germline gives CDR1 SGHVS, CDR2 FNYEAQ. Here the CDR3 DNA reads TGTGCCAGCAGCTTGAGGGCAGATACGCAGTATTTT. Translating it yields CASSLRADTQYF.

The chain uses TRBV5-1 and TRBJ1-2; 7 bases match TRBD1. The CDR3 has 15 amino acids. Germline V gene data show CDR1 as SGHRS and CDR2 as YFSETQ. V dropped 4 bases and J dropped 0; count of bases not matched to a gene: 6. The CDR3 region has the DNA TGCGCCAGCAGCCCGGACAGGATTCCTAACTATGGCTACACCTTC. It is translated as CASSPDRIPNYGYTF.

This chain joins TRBV4-2 and TRBJ1-1; tentative D call: TRBD1 (6 bases). V was trimmed by 0 bases and J by 5 bases, leaving 13 bases between them. The CDR3 is 15 residues long. From germline, CDR1 is LGHNA and CDR2 YNFKEQ. The CDR3 DNA sequence: TGTGCCAGCAGCCAAGATCGGGGGGGCGTGACTGAAGCTTTCTTT. Encoded protein: CASSQDRGGVTEAFF.

The genes are TRBV7-2 and TRBJ2-5; D remains ambiguous. Trimming pared 1 base from V and 4 bases from J, leaving 7 bases between. The length of the CDR3 is 13 residues. Per germline, CDR1 SGHTA and CDR2 FQGNSA. CDR3 amino acids: CASSLVRGETQYF. The CDR3 coding sequence is TGTGCCAGCAGCTTAGTCAGAGGAGAGACCCAGTACTTC.

This chain uses TRBV28 with TRBJ2-6; 8 nucleotides agree with TRBD1. With 6 bases clipped from V and 0 bases from J, the junction kept 10 bases outside the gene matches. Germline V gene data show CDR1 as MDHEN and CDR2 as SYDVKM. The CDR3 length is 18 residues. This CDR3 reads CASSPSGRGLSGANVLTF. DNA of the CDR3: TGTGCCAGCAGCCCCTCGGGCAGGGGGCTCTCTGGGGCCAACGTCCTGACTTTC.

The V call is TRBV18, the J call TRBJ2-7, with D perhaps matching TRBD1 (6 bases). The V end lost 6 bases, the J end lost 0 bases, and 12 bases lay between the germline ends. The CDR3 loop spans 14 amino acids. Germline loops: CDR1 KGHSH, CDR2 LQKENI. CDR3 residues: CASSLRTVSYEQYF. The CDR3 DNA reads as TGTGCCAGCTCCCTTAGGACAGTCTCCTACGAGCAGTACTTC. Looking up the rest from reference TRBV18 and TRBJ2-7 gives the full variable domain: NAGVMQNPRHLVRRRGQEARLRCSPMKGHSHVYWYRQLPEEGLKFMVYLQKENIIDESGMPKERFSAEFPKEGPSILRIQQVVRGDSAAYFCASSLRTVSYEQYFGPGTRLTVT.

Remarks on this clone: The junction departs from germline at one end; a sequencing error may be responsible. The chain combines TRBV9 with TRBJ2-7, with 9 bases that match TRBD2. There are 15 residues in the CDR3. CDR1 SGDLS and CDR2 YYNGEE come from the germline V gene. CDR3 loop: CASSVGLAGSDEQYF. The CDR3 DNA sequence: TGTGCCAGCAGCGTAGGGCTAGCGGGGTCCGACGAGCAATACTTC.